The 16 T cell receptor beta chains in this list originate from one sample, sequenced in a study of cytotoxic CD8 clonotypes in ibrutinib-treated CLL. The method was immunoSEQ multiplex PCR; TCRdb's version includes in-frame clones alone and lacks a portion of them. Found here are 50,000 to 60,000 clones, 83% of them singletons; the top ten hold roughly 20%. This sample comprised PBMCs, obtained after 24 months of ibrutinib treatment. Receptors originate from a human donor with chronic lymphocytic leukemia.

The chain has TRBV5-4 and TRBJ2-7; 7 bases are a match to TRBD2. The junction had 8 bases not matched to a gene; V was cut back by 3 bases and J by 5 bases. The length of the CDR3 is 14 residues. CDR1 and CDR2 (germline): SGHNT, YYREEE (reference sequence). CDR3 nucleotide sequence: TGTGCCAGCAGCTCCCCGGGCGGGAGCGACGAGCAGTACTTC. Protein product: CASSSPGGSDEQYF.

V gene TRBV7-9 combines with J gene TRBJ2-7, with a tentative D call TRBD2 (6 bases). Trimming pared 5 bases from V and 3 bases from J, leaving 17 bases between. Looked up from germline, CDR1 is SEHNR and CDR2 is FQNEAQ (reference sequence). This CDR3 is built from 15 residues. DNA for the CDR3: TGTGCCAGCAGCCCAAAAATCGGGGGAGGCTACGAGCAGTACTTC. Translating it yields CASSPKIGGGYEQYF. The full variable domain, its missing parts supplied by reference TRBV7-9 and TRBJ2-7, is DTGVSQNPRHKITKRGQNVTFRCDPISEHNRLYWYRQTLGQGPEFLTYFQNEAQLEKSRLLSDRFSAERPKGSFSTLEIQRTEQGDSAMYLCASSPKIGGGYEQYFGPGTRLTVT.

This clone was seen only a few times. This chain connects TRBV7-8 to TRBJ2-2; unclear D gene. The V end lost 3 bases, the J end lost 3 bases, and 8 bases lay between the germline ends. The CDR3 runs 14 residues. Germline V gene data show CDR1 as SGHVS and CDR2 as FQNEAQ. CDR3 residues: CASSFTPDTGELFF. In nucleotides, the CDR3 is TGTGCCAGCAGCTTCACTCCAGACACCGGGGAGCTGTTTTTT.

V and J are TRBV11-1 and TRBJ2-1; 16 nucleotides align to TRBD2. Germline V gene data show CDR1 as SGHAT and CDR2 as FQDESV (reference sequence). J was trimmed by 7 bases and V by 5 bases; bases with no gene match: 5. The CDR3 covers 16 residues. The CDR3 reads CASSPGTSGRDNEQFF. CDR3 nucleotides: TGTGCCAGCAGCCCTGGGACTAGCGGGAGGGATAATGAGCAGTTCTTC.

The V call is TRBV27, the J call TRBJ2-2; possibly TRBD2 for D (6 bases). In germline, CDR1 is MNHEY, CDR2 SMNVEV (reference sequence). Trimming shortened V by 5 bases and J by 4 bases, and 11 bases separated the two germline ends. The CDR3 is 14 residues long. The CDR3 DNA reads TGTGCCAGCAGTCAGGGACTCATCACCGGGGAGCTGTTTTTT. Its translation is CASSQGLITGELFF.

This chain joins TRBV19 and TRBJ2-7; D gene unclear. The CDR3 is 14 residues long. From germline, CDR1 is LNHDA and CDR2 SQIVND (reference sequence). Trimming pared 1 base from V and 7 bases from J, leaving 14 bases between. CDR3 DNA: TGTGCCAGTAGTATAGGCTATATATACGGGGAGCAGTACTTC. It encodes CASSIGYIYGEQYF. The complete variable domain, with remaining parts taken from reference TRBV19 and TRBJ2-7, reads DGGITQSPKYLFRKEGQNVTLSCEQNLNHDAMYWYRQDPGQGLRLIYYSQIVNDFQKGDIAEGYSVSREKKESFPLTVTSAQKNPTAFYLCASSIGYIYGEQYFGPGTRLTVT.

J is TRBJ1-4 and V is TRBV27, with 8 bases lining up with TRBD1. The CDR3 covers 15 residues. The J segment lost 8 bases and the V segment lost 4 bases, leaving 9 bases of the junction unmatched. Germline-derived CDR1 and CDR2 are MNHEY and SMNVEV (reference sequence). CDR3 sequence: CASSSSTGVDEKLFF. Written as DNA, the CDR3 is TGTGCCAGCAGTTCCTCGACAGGGGTTGACGAAAAACTGTTTTTT.

CDR3 in amino acids: CASSYSGVSTDTQYF. The CDR3 nucleotides are TGTGCCAGCAGTTACTCGGGGGTTTCCACAGATACGCAGTATTTT. The J gene is TRBJ2-3, the V gene TRBV6-5, with D perhaps TRBD1 or TRBD2 (5 bases each). The V end was cut by 0 bases, the J end by 2 bases, with 9 bases between. The CDR3 spans 15 residues. The germline V gene has CDR1 MNHEY and CDR2 SVGAGI.

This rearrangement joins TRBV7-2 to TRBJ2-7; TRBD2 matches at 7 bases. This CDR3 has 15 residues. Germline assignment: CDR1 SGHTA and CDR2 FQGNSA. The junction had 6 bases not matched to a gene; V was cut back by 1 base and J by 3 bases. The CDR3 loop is CASSLERGLLYEQYF. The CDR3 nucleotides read TGTGCCAGCAGCTTAGAGAGGGGACTACTCTACGAGCAGTACTTC.

The CDR3 nucleotides read TGTGCCAGCAGCTACGACAGGACTAATCCCTACGAGCAGTACTTC. Amino acids: CASSYDRTNPYEQYF. J is TRBJ2-7 and V is TRBV7-9, with D possibly being TRBD1 or TRBD2 (6 bases each). Germline loops: CDR1 SEHNR, CDR2 FQNEAQ (reference sequence). Trimming took 4 bases from V and 2 from J, leaving 15 bases between them. This CDR3 has 15 residues.

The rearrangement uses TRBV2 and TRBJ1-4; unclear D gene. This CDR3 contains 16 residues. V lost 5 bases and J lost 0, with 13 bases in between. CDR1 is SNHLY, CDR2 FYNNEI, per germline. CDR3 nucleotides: TGTGCCAGCAGTAAGTTCCGGGAGGCAACTAATGAAAAACTGTTTTTT. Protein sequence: CASSKFREATNEKLFF.

CDR3 protein: CASDRYYGYTF. The CDR3 region has the DNA TGTGCCAGCGACCGTTACTATGGCTACACCTTC. The J gene is TRBJ1-2, the V gene TRBV6-4; D is unresolved. V was pared by 8 bases and J by 3 bases, with 7 bases between. The CDR3 runs 11 residues. Per germline, CDR1 MRHNA and CDR2 SNTAGT.

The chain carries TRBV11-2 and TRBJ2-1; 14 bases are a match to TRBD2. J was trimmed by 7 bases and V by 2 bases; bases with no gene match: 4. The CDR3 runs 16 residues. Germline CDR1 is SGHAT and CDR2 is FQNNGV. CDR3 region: CASSLIGTSGRNEQFF. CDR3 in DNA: TGTGCCAGCAGCTTAATCGGGACTAGCGGGAGAAATGAGCAGTTCTTC.

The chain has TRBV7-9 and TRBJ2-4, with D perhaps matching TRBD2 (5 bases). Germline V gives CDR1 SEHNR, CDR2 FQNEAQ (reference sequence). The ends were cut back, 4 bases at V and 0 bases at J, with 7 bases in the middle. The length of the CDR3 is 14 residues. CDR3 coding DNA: TGTGCCAGCAGCTCTGGACTAGCCAAAAACATTCAGTACTTC. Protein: CASSSGLAKNIQYF.

CDR3 in DNA: TGTGCCCCAAGGATATGGGACAGCGTAAAAATGTATAATTCACCCCTCCACTTT. It encodes CAPRIWDSVKMYNSPLHF. The chain carries TRBV27 and TRBJ1-6; 7 bases align to TRBD1. Trimming cost V 11 bases and J 4 bases; bases outside gene matches: 20. The CDR3 sequence is 18 residues long. Germline values: CDR1 MNHEY, CDR2 SMNVEV (reference sequence).

CDR3 coding DNA: TGCGCCAGCAGCTTGGACAGGCTCTATGGCTACACCTTC. Amino acids: CASSLDRLYGYTF. The rearrangement links TRBV5-1 to TRBJ1-2; tentative D call: TRBD1 (5 bases). There are 13 residues in the CDR3. Trimming removed 0 bases at V and 4 bases at J, with 7 bases between. The V gene's germline CDR1 is SGHRS and CDR2 YFSETQ.